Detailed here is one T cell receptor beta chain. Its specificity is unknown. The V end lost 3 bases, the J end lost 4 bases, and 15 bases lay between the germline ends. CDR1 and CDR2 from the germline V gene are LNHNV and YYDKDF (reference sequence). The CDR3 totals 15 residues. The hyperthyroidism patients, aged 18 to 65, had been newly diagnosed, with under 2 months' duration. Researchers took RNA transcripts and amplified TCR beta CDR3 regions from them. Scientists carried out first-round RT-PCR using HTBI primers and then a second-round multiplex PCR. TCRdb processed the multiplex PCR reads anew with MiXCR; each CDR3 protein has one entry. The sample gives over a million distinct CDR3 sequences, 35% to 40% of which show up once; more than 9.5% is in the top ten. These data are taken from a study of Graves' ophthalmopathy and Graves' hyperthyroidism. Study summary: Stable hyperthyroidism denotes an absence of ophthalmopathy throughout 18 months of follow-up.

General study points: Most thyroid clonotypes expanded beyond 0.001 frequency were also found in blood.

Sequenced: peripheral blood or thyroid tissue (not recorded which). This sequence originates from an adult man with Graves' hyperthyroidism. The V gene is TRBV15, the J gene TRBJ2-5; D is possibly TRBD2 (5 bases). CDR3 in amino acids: CATSSGRYGGETQYF. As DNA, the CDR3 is TGTGCCACCAGCAGCGGCCGATATGGAGGAGAGACCCAGTACTTC.